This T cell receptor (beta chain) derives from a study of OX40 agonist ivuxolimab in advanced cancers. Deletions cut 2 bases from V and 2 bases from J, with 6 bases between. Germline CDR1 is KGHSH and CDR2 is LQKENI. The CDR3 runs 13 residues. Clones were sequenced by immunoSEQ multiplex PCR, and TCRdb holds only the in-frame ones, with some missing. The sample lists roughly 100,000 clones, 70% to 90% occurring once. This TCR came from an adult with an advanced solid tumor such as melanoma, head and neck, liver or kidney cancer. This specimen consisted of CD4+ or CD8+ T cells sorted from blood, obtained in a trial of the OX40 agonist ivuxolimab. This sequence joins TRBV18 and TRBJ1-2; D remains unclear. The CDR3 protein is CASSPGINYGYTF. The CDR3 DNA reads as TGTGCCAGCTCACCAGGCATAAACTATGGCTACACCTTC.